This T cell receptor (beta chain) is from a study of blood T cells in healthy people across ages. Study observations and caveats: Age brought a roughly linear fall in TCR beta diversity measured per million T cells. Diversity estimates drawn from one million T cells were deemed underestimates.

With a J-beta primer mix and a sample-barcoded 5' primer, a second PCR ran roughly 6 to 12 cycles. TCRdb re-called the 5' RACE reads with MiXCR, one entry per CDR3 protein. The sample comprises 380,000 or so distinct CDR3 sequences, about 49% of which are singletons, and under 65% rests with the top ten. Points on this clonotype: Its antigen is as yet unknown.

This TCR derives from a man between 60 and 75 years old in good health. Material: blood.

DNA for the CDR3: TGTGCCAGCAGCTTAGACGGGCTTAATGAGCAGTTCTTC. Its translation is CASSLDGLNEQFF. This chain uses TRBV7-2 with TRBJ2-1; D unresolved. Germline loops: CDR1 SGHTA, CDR2 FQGNSA. The CDR3 loop spans 13 amino acids. V was shortened by 1 base and J by 7 bases, with 8 bases between the two germline ends. The variable domain in full, with the rest retrieved from reference TRBV7-2 and TRBJ2-1, is GAGVSQSPSNKVTEKGKDVELRCDPISGHTALYWYRQSLGQGLEFLIYFQGNSAPDKSGLPSDRFSAERTGGSVSTLTIQRTQQEDSAVYLCASSLDGLNEQFFGPGTRLTVL.